This T cell receptor beta chain is drawn from a study of CD8+ T cells in alopecia areata. At the level of the study: In an open-label trial, patients got 5 to 10 mg tofacitinib twice daily. Notes on the study in general: Sequence data from scalp samples additionally include resident alphabeta T cells of normal skin.

Germline V gives CDR1 SQVTM, CDR2 ANQGSEA. The CDR3 runs to 15 residues. The V end lost 6 bases, the J end lost 6 bases, and 24 bases lay between the germline ends. RNA extraction was followed by reverse transcription into cDNA, which acted as the sequencing template. Using immunoSEQ multiplex PCR, the repertoire was profiled, and TCRdb retains in-frame clones only, with some absent. The sample lists approximately 180,000 clones; 40% to 65% were seen once. Indicated treatment: oral pan-JAK inhibitor, 5-10 mg twice daily. This clone was counted only a few times. The antigen remains unidentified. The clonotype originates from a human donor with alopecia areata. Sequencing used CD8+ T cells sorted from blood, obtained at week 24, from a patient treated with tofacitinib. This sequence joins TRBV29-1 and TRBJ2-7; D may be TRBD2 (7 bases). The CDR3 region is CSVQGGDLLGPEQYF. For the CDR3, the DNA is TGCAGCGTCCAAGGGGGGGACCTCCTCGGCCCCGAGCAGTACTTC.